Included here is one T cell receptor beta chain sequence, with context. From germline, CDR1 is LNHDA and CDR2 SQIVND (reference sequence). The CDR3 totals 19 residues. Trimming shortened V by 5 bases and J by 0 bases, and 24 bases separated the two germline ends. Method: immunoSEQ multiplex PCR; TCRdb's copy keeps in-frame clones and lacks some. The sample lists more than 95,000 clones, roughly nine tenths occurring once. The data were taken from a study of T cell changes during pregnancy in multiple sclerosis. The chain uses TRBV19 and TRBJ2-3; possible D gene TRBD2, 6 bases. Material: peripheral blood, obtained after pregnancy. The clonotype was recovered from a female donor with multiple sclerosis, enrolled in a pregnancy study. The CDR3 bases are TGTGCCAGTAGTTTACGGGACTGGGGGGACGGAACTAGCACAGATACGCAGTATTTT. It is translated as CASSLRDWGDGTSTDTQYF.